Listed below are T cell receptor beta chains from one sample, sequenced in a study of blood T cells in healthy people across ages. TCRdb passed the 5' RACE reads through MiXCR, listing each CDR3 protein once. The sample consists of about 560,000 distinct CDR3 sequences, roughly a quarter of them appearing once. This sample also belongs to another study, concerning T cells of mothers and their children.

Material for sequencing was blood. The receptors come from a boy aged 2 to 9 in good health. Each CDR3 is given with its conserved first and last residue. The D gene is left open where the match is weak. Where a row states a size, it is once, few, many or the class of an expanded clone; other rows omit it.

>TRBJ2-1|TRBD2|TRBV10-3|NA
CAIMASGSDEQFF
TGTGCCATCATGGCTAGCGGGAGCGATGAGCAGTTCTTC
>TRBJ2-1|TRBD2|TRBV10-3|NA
CAISPLRSGLREQFF
TGTGCCATAAGCCCACTACGTAGCGGGCTCCGTGAGCAGTTCTTC
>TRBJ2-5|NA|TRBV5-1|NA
CASSFSKGTQETQYF
TGCGCCAGCAGCTTCTCGAAAGGGACCCAAGAGACCCAGTACTTC
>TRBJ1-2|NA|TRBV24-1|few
CAGLGETNYGYTF
TGTGCCGGGTTGGGGGAAACCAACTATGGCTACACCTTC
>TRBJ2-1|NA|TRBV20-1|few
CSARDVKARAYNEQFF
TGCAGTGCTAGAGATGTGAAGGCCCGCGCATACAATGAGCAGTTCTTC
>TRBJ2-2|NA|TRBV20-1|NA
CSASRGGELFF
TGCAGTGCGTCGAGGGGCGGGGAGCTGTTTTTT
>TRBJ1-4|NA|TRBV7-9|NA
CASSLTSTDEKLFF
TGTGCCAGCAGCTTAACCTCGACGGATGAAAAACTGTTTTTT
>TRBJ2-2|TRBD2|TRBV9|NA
CASSEMGGFTGELFF
TGTGCCAGCAGCGAAATGGGGGGGTTTACCGGGGAGCTGTTTTTT
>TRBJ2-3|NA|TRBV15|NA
CATSSPEADTQYF
TGTGCCACCAGCAGTCCTGAGGCAGATACGCAGTATTTT
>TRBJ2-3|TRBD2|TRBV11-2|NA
CASSGLAGHPEEMNTQYF
TGTGCCAGCAGCGGGCTAGCGGGACATCCCGAGGAAATGAATACGCAGTATTTT